This TCR beta chain was recovered during a study of blood T cell repertoires in COVID-19. Study-wide background: There were acute and convalescent COVID-19 samples, and they came from the United States, Italy and Spain.

Trimming cost V 4 bases and J 10 bases; bases outside gene matches: 12. The CDR3 has 15 amino acids. From germline, CDR1 is SGDLS and CDR2 YYNGEE. The authors' processing: Researchers report that nucleated cell counts were estimated from reference gene primer amplification. This table comes from immunoSEQ multiplex PCR, and its TCRdb copy is limited to in-frame clones, with some not included. V and J calls and clone size are copied from that table; D and trimming were computed from the DNA. Counted here are approximately 350,000 clones, roughly 90% occurring once; the ten biggest clones make up about 2.9%.

The clonotype originates from a woman in her twenties or thirties with COVID-19, enrolled during active disease. Sequenced: peripheral blood. The chain is built from TRBV9 and TRBJ1-1; the match to TRBD1 covers 11 bases. The CDR3 protein is CASSPRTGGEMGAFF. CDR3 nucleotide sequence: TGTGCCAGCAGCCCCCGGACAGGGGGCGAGATGGGAGCTTTCTTT.